Shown below are 8 T cell receptor beta chains from a single sample sequenced in a study of regulatory T cells in long-lasting Graves disease. Indicated time point: newly diagnosed GD, antithyroid drugs for less than 3 months. From PBMCs, RNA was extracted and then used to make the TCR library. CDR3 regions were amplified by Arm-PCR using iRepertoire HTBI primers to build TCR beta libraries. TCRdb re-called the multiplex PCR reads through MiXCR, storing one row per CDR3 protein. The sample contains 560,000 or so distinct CDR3 sequences, about 16% of which appear only once. The same specimen was also included in a second study, on T cells in Graves' hyperthyroidism and ophthalmopathy.

The sample here was peripheral blood mononuclear cells (PBMCs), taken at new diagnosis, from a patient treated with antithyroid drugs. The receptor set was obtained from a man aged 18 to 30 with Graves disease.

The table lists this clonotype with many counts. The rearrangement links TRBV18 to TRBJ2-1; D remains unclear. V gave up 3 bases and J gave up 7 bases, with 19 bases separating them. The CDR3 spans 16 residues. Looked up from germline, CDR1 is KGHSH and CDR2 is LQKENI. This CDR3 is CASSPGYDMGSNEQFF. The CDR3 DNA sequence: TGTGCCAGCTCACCGGGGTACGATATGGGGTCGAATGAGCAGTTCTTC.

This clonotype has ten or more counts. This sequence joins TRBV7-9 and TRBJ2-3; TRBD2 matches 8 bases. Germline trimming cut 2 bases from V and 0 bases from J; bases unmatched to any gene: 7. Germline lookup yields CDR1 SEHNR and CDR2 FQNEAQ (reference sequence). The CDR3 extends over 17 amino acids. The DNA for the CDR3 is TGTGCCAGCAGCTTAACGCGGGCTAGCGGGAGCACAGATACGCAGTATTTT. It encodes CASSLTRASGSTDTQYF. Full variable domain (missing parts from reference TRBV7-9 and TRBJ2-3): DTGVSQNPRHKITKRGQNVTFRCDPISEHNRLYWYRQTLGQGPEFLTYFQNEAQLEKSRLLSDRFSAERPKGSFSTLEIQRTEQGDSAMYLCASSLTRASGSTDTQYFGPGTRLTVL.

This clonotype was seen ten or more times. The DNA for the CDR3 is TGTGCCAGCAGCTCGGACAGAAGACAAGAGACCCAGTACTTC. Translating gives CASSSDRRQETQYF. The chain joins TRBV7-9 to TRBJ2-5, with D possibly being TRBD1 (6 bases). The length of the CDR3 is 14 residues. CDR1 is SEHNR and CDR2 is FQNEAQ in the germline V gene (reference sequence). Trimming took off 4 bases at V and 2 bases at J, with 11 bases between the two ends.

A few counts support this clonotype. The gene calls are TRBV3-1 and TRBJ2-7; D ambiguous. This CDR3 region has 13 residues. Germline-derived CDR1 and CDR2 are LGHDT and YNNKEL (reference sequence). With 0 bases removed from V and 3 bases from J, the gap between germline ends came to 6 bases. CDR3 protein: CASSQDANYEQYF. The CDR3 nucleotides are TGTGCCAGCAGCCAAGACGCCAACTACGAGCAGTACTTC.

This clonotype occurred a few times. The chain joins TRBV20-1 to TRBJ2-3; 13 nucleotides align to TRBD2. With V trimmed by 4 bases and J by 6 bases, 4 bases remained unmatched. This CDR3 is built from 14 residues. Germline lookup yields CDR1 DFQATT and CDR2 SNEGSKA (reference sequence). CDR3 amino acids: CSAMGLAGTDTQYF. The CDR3 DNA sequence: TGCAGTGCTATGGGACTAGCGGGAACGGATACGCAGTATTTT.

The V call is TRBV5-5, the J call TRBJ2-7; TRBD1 might be the D (5 bases). Trimming cost V 4 bases and J 2 bases, with 13 bases left between them. Per the germline V gene, CDR1 is SGHKS and CDR2 is YYEKEE (reference sequence). This CDR3 has 14 amino acids. DNA for the CDR3: TGTGCCAGCAGCCTTGTGGCAGGGACCTACGAGCAGTACTTC. The encoded protein is CASSLVAGTYEQYF. The full variable domain, in which reference TRBV5-5 and TRBJ2-7 provide the parts outside the CDR3, is DAGVTQSPTHLIKTRGQQVTLRCSPISGHKSVSWYQQVLGQGPQFIFQYYEKEERGRGNFPDRFSARQFPNYSSELNVNALLLGDSALYLCASSLVAGTYEQYFGPGTRLTVT.

This clonotype was counted at least ten times. The J gene is TRBJ2-1, the V gene TRBV5-1; the D gene is possibly TRBD1 (6 bases). V shed 3 bases and J shed 7 bases, with 14 bases lying between them. The germline gives CDR1 SGHRS, CDR2 YFSETQ. This CDR3 is built from 14 residues. Here the CDR3 DNA reads TGCGCCAGCAGCTCGCGAAAAACAGGGAATGAGCAGTTCTTC. Translation gives CASSSRKTGNEQFF.

This clonotype showed up many times. The V call is TRBV18, the J call TRBJ2-7; 10 positions agree with TRBD1. The junction had 1 base not matched to a gene; V was cut back by 2 bases and J by 0 bases. This CDR3 is built from 15 residues. CDR1 is KGHSH, CDR2 LQKENI, per germline. CDR3 in DNA: TGTGCCAGCTCACCAGGGACAGGGGTCTCCTACGAGCAGTACTTC. This encodes CASSPGTGVSYEQYF.